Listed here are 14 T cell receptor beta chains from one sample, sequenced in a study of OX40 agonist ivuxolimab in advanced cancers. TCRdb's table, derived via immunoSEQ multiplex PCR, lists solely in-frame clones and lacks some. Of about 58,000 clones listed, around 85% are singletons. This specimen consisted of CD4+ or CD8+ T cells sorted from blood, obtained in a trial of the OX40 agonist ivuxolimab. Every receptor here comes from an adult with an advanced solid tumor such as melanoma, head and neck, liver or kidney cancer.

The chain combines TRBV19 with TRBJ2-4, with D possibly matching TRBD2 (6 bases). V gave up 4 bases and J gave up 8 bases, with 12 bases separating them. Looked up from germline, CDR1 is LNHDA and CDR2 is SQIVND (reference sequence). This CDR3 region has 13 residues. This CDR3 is CASSNRGLDIQYF. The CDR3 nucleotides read TGTGCCAGTAGTAATCGGGGGTTGGACATTCAGTACTTC.

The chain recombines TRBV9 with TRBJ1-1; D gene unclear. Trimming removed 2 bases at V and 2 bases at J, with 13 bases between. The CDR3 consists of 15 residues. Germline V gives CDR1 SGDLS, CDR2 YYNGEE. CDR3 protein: CASSVGPRPNTEAFF. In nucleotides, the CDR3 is TGTGCCAGCAGCGTGGGCCCCCGGCCAAACACTGAAGCTTTCTTT.

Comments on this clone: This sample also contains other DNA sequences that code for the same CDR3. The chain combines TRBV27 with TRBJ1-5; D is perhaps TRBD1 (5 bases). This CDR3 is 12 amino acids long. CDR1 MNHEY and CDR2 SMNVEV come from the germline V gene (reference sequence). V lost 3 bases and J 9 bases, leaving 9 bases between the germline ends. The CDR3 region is CASSFPGGPQHF. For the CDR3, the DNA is TGTGCCAGCAGTTTTCCCGGGGGGCCCCAGCATTTT.

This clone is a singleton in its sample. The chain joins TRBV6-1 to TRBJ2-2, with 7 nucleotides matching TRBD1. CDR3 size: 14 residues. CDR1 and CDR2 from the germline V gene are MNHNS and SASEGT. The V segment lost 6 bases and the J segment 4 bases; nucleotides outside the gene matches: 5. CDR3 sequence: CASSLQGTTGELFF. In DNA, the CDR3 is TGTGCCAGCAGCCTACAGGGGACCACCGGGGAGCTGTTTTTT.

The CDR3 is CASSKQGAKNIQYF. CDR3 nucleotides: TGTGCCAGCAGTAAACAGGGGGCCAAAAACATTCAGTACTTC. The V gene is TRBV28, the J gene TRBJ2-4; 7 positions match TRBD1. Looked up from germline, CDR1 is MDHEN and CDR2 is SYDVKM. The CDR3 has 14 residues. V lost 5 bases, J lost 1 base, and 2 bases stayed unmatched.

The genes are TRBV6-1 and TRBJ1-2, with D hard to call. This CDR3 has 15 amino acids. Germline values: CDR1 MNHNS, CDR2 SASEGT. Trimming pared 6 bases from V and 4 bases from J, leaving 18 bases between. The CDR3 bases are TGTGCCAGCAGCCCACCTCCGGGTACATTCTATGGCTACACCTTC. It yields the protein CASSPPPGTFYGYTF.

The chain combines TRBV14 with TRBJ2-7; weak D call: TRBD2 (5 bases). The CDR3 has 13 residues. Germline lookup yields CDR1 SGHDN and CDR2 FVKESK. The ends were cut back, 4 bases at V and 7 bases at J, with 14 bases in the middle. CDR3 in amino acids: CASSPAAPLEQYF. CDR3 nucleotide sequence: TGTGCCAGCAGCCCAGCGGCCCCCTTGGAGCAGTACTTC.

CDR3 bases: TGCGCCAGCAGCCAAGAGGGTCTCTATGGCTACACCTTC. Translation gives CASSQEGLYGYTF. This rearrangement joins TRBV4-1 to TRBJ1-2; no reliable D call. This CDR3 is built from 13 residues. Trimming cost V 0 bases and J 4 bases, with 6 bases left between them. The germline V gene encodes CDR1 MGHRA and CDR2 YSYEKL.

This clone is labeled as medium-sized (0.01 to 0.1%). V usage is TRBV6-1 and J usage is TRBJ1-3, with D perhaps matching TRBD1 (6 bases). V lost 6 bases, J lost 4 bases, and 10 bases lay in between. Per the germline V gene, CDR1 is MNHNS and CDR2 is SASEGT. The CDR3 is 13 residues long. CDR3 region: CASSSGTGNTIYF. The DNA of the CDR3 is TGTGCCAGCAGCTCAGGGACAGGAAACACCATATATTTT.

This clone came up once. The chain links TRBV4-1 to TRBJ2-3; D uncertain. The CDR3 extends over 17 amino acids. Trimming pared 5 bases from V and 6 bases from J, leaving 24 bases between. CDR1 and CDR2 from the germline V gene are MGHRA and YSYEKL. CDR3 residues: CASSSQSTTPPGDTQYF. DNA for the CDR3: TGCGCCAGCAGCTCTCAAAGTACTACTCCCCCCGGGGATACGCAGTATTTT.

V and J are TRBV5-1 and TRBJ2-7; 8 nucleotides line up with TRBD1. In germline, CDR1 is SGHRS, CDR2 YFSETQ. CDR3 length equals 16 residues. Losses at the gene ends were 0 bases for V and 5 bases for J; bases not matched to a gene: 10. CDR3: CASSLAPGQAIHEQYF. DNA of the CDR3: TGCGCCAGCAGCTTGGCGCCGGGACAGGCAATACACGAGCAGTACTTC.

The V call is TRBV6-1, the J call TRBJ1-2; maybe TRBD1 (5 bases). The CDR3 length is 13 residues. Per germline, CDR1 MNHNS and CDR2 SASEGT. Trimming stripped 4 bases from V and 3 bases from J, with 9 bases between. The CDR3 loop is CASSGWGDYGYTF. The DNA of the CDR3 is TGTGCCAGCAGTGGCTGGGGGGACTATGGCTACACCTTC.

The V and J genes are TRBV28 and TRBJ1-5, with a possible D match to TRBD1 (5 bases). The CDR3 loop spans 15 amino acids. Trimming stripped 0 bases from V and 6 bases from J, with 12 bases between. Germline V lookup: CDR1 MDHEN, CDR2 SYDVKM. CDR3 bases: TGTGCCAGCAGTTTATGGGGACCGGGCGGTCAGCCCCAGCATTTT. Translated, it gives CASSLWGPGGQPQHF.

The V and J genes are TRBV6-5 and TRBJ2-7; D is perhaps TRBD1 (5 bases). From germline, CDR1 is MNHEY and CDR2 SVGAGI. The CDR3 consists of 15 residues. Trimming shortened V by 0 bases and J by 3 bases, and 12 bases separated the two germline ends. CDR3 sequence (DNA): TGTGCCAGCAGTTACTCAGGTGGCAGGGTCTACGAGCAGTACTTC. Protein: CASSYSGGRVYEQYF.